The clone carrying this T cell receptor beta chain has only one observation. The CDR3 loop spans 14 amino acids. Trimming removed 3 bases from V and 4 bases from J, with 12 bases in between. Per germline, CDR1 MNHNS and CDR2 SASEGT. Under the authors' procedure: Reference gene primer amplification yielded estimated nucleated cell counts. Generated by immunoSEQ multiplex PCR, the TCRdb table keeps only in-frame clones and is missing some. V and J calls and clone size follow that table, whereas D and trimming were derived from the DNA. The sample lists about 120,000 clones; 85% were seen once. The record originates from a study of blood T cell repertoires in COVID-19. Overall study context: Researchers got acute and convalescent COVID-19 samples from the United States, Italy and Spain. Nucleic acid was either cDNA or gDNA, and it came from T cells, B-cell-depleted T cells, or PBMCs.

The receptor's source is an elderly man with acute or convalescent COVID-19. Sequenced: peripheral blood. The chain couples TRBV6-1 to TRBJ1-2; no definite D call. CDR3 nucleotide sequence: TGTGCCAGCAGTGACCATATGGAGGCCTATGGCTACACCTTC. Amino acid sequence: CASSDHMEAYGYTF.